This T cell receptor beta chain is from a study of blood T cell repertoires in COVID-19. About the study: Nucleic acid was either cDNA or gDNA, and it came from T cells, B-cell-depleted T cells, or PBMCs.

Here immunoSEQ multiplex PCR was the method, and the copy in TCRdb shows in-frame clones only, minus some. The sample holds 240,000 or so clones; roughly 86% are singletons and the top ten take about 3.3%. The age range of participants was about 18 to 95 years, with residence in some 25 US areas. This CDR3 has 14 amino acids. V shed 7 bases and J 3 bases; nucleotides not matched to a gene: 4. Germline V lookup: CDR1 SNHLY, CDR2 FYNNEI. The receptor was isolated from a woman aged 40 to 50 with acute COVID-19. This rearrangement joins TRBV2 to TRBJ1-3; 9 bases are a match to TRBD1. The sample was PBMCs or T cells enriched from blood (not recorded which). The CDR3 spells CASKHRGLGNTIYF. The CDR3 DNA reads TGTGCCAGCAAGCACAGGGGGCTTGGAAACACCATATATTTT.